This TCR beta chain was captured by sequencing in a study of blood T cell repertoires in COVID-19. As for the study in general: Donors in the United States, Italy and Spain gave samples during acute or convalescent COVID-19. From T cells, B-cell-depleted T cells, or PBMCs came the material, which was cDNA or gDNA.

The authors' processing: Reference gene primer amplification gave nucleated cell count estimates. Produced via immunoSEQ multiplex PCR; TCRdb's table is partial and in-frame only. V and J calls and clone size are given by that table; D and trimming were obtained from the DNA. The table includes about 220,000 clones, roughly nine tenths detected once. This CDR3 contains 17 residues. Germline CDR1 reads KGHSH; CDR2 reads LQKENI. After removal of 3 bases from V and 1 base from J, the junction contained 6 bases not matched to a gene. The TCR was taken from a man aged 40-49 years with acute or convalescent COVID-19. Sequencing was carried out using peripheral blood. This chain joins TRBV18 and TRBJ2-5; 12 positions agree with TRBD2. The CDR3: CASSPPGLAGPQETQYF. Here the CDR3 DNA reads TGTGCCAGCTCACCCCCTGGACTAGCGGGGCCCCAAGAGACCCAGTACTTC.